This T cell receptor beta chain was sequenced during a study of blood T cell repertoires in COVID-19. Background on the study: PBMCs, B-cell-depleted T cells, or T cells were the source of the cDNA or gDNA that made up the material.

Enrolled through a virtual design, the participants were between 18 and 89 years of age and came from about two dozen US areas. Sequenced by immunoSEQ multiplex PCR; TCRdb stores in-frame clones only, minus some. The profile shows 120,000 to 150,000 clones, about 85% of them singletons. The germline gives CDR1 MNHEY, CDR2 SVGAGI. With V trimmed by 6 bases and J by 8 bases, 15 bases remained unmatched. This CDR3 comprises 15 residues. The sample was PBMCs or T cells enriched from blood (not recorded which). The TCR sequence derives from a woman in her 40s who had recovered from COVID-19. The chain is built from TRBV6-5 and TRBJ1-2, with TRBD1 matching over 7 bases. The CDR3 loop reads CASSRGFKGAEGYTF. CDR3 sequence (DNA): TGTGCCAGCAGCCGGGGTTTTAAGGGGGCGGAAGGCTACACCTTC.